A single sample gave rise to the 12 T cell receptor beta chains below, sequenced in a study of blood T cell repertoires in COVID-19. Some clones are missing from TCRdb's copy, which holds only in-frame ones; the method was immunoSEQ multiplex PCR. Counted here are roughly 150,000 clones, about four fifths occurring once; the ten biggest clones make up 3.4%. The sequencing input was PBMCs or T cells enriched from blood (not recorded which). These receptors all stem from a woman aged 55-70 years who had recovered from COVID-19.

This clone was seen more than once but under ten times. The chain combines TRBV18 with TRBJ1-6, with TRBD1 identical over 7 bases. The length of the CDR3 is 15 residues. J was trimmed by 8 bases and V by 1 base; bases with no gene match: 5. Germline V CDR1 and CDR2: KGHSH, LQKENI. The CDR3, as DNA: TGTGCCAGCTCACCACTGACAGGGTTAGATTCACCCCTCCACTTT. Amino acid sequence: CASSPLTGLDSPLHF.

V usage is TRBV5-4 and J usage is TRBJ2-1; 8 bases are a match to TRBD2. Germline-derived CDR1 and CDR2 are SGHNT and YYREEE (reference sequence). CDR3 size: 15 residues. Germline trimming cut 2 bases from V and 8 bases from J; bases unmatched to any gene: 9. CDR3 loop: CASSFAGGPVDEQFF. The CDR3 DNA follows: TGTGCCAGCAGCTTCGCGGGAGGCCCGGTTGATGAGCAGTTCTTC.

The V gene is TRBV28, the J gene TRBJ2-2, with TRBD1 matching 7 bases. The CDR3 covers 15 residues. V lost 5 bases, J lost 3 bases, and 6 bases stayed unmatched. Germline assignment: CDR1 MDHEN and CDR2 SYDVKM. The CDR3 region is CASSAGGVDTGELFF. The DNA of the CDR3 is TGTGCCAGCAGTGCAGGGGGAGTGGACACCGGGGAGCTGTTTTTT.

This clone has more than one count but fewer than ten. This chain joins TRBV19 and TRBJ1-5, with D possibly being TRBD1 (6 bases). Trimming removed 5 bases at V and 3 bases at J, with 8 bases between. Germline V gene lookup returns CDR1 LNHDA and CDR2 SQIVND (reference sequence). This CDR3 contains 13 residues. CDR3 DNA sequence: TGTGCCAGTAGTGGACAGAACAATCAGCCCCAGCATTTT. Translated, it gives CASSGQNNQPQHF. The whole variable domain, filled in from reference TRBV19 and TRBJ1-5, reads DGGITQSPKYLFRKEGQNVTLSCEQNLNHDAMYWYRQDPGQGLRLIYYSQIVNDFQKGDIAEGYSVSREKKESFPLTVTSAQKNPTAFYLCASSGQNNQPQHFGDGTRLSIL.

The rearrangement uses TRBV24-1 and TRBJ1-1, with 7 bases matching TRBD1. V dropped 3 bases and J dropped 10; count of bases not matched to a gene: 10. Germline loops: CDR1 KGHDR, CDR2 SFDVKD. This CDR3 contains 14 residues. The CDR3 spells CATSDPLTGRGAFF. The CDR3 DNA is TGTGCCACCAGTGATCCCCTGACAGGGCGGGGAGCTTTCTTT.

The chain links TRBV15 to TRBJ2-3; no definite D call. Germline V gene sequence: CDR1 LNHNV, CDR2 YYDKDF (reference sequence). This CDR3 spans 14 amino acids. Trimming cost V 0 bases and J 4 bases, with 8 bases left between them. CDR3 DNA: TGTGCCACCAGCAGAGATCTAGAATCAGATACGCAGTATTTT. Translation gives CATSRDLESDTQYF.

The chain is built from TRBV3-1 (or the pseudogene TRBV3-2) and TRBJ1-1, with D possibly TRBD1 on 6 matching bases. The CDR3 extends over 16 amino acids. V shed 2 bases and J shed 3 bases, with 16 bases lying between them. Per germline, CDR1 LGHDT and CDR2 YNNKEL (reference sequence). In DNA form, the CDR3 reads TGTGCCAGCAGCCAATTCGGGGGGCGGGATTACACTGAAGCTTTCTTT. Residues: CASSQFGGRDYTEAFF.

The chain's CDR3 is CASSSRGSGANVLTF. CDR3 sequence (DNA): TGTGCCAGCAGCTCCAGAGGCTCTGGGGCCAACGTCCTGACTTTC. The rearrangement uses TRBV9 and TRBJ2-6, with unresolved D. The CDR3 has 15 amino acids. From germline, CDR1 is SGDLS and CDR2 YYNGEE. V was cut by 4 bases and J by 0 bases, with 8 bases left in between.

The chain recombines TRBV29-1 with TRBJ1-1; D remains unclear. The V end lost 6 bases, the J end lost 2 bases, and 19 bases lay between the germline ends. The CDR3 is made up of 15 amino acids. The germline gives CDR1 SQVTM, CDR2 ANQGSEA. The DNA of the CDR3 is TGCAGCGTCCCCACAAGCGCCGAGATTAACACTGAAGCTTTCTTT. Protein product: CSVPTSAEINTEAFF.

The V gene is TRBV5-1, the J gene TRBJ1-5; D unclear. The CDR3 length is 15 residues. The V end was cut by 0 bases, the J end by 6 bases, with 13 bases between. Germline values: CDR1 SGHRS, CDR2 YFSETQ. CDR3 DNA sequence: TGCGCCAGCAGCTTGGATCCGGGGAGTGGTCAGCCCCAGCATTTT. It codes for CASSLDPGSGQPQHF.

The chain carries TRBV5-6 and TRBJ1-1, with a possible D match to TRBD1 (5 bases). Germline V gene lookup returns CDR1 SGHDT and CDR2 YYEEEE. The CDR3 loop spans 14 amino acids. V was shortened by 5 bases and J by 1 base, with 12 bases between the two germline ends. The chain's CDR3 is CASSPDGQNTEAFF. Here the CDR3 DNA reads TGTGCCAGCAGTCCGGACGGACAGAACACTGAAGCTTTCTTT.

This rearrangement joins TRBV6-5 to TRBJ1-5; D is ambiguous. CDR1 MNHEY and CDR2 SVGAGI come from the germline V gene. The germline V and J ends were trimmed by 7 bases and 8 bases, with 18 bases remaining between them. The CDR3 extends over 14 amino acids. CDR3 in amino acids: CASTGRPPQEPQHF. Written as DNA, the CDR3 is TGTGCCAGCACCGGTCGGCCGCCGCAGGAGCCCCAGCATTTT.